This T cell receptor (beta chain) appears in the sequencing data of a study of identical twins. The donor group consisted entirely of healthy Caucasians. Losses at the gene ends were 4 bases for V and 4 bases for J; bases not matched to a gene: 7. This CDR3 is built from 15 residues. Each cDNA held unique molecular identifiers, and template switching gave it a universal primer site. TCRdb re-called the 5' RACE reads through MiXCR, storing one row per CDR3 protein. Here the sample spans about 700,000 distinct CDR3 sequences, less than 10% being singletons. This clonotype has just a few counts. In addition, the sample was reused for a study of yellow fever vaccine responses in identical twins.

V gene TRBV12-3 or TRBV12-4 combines with J gene TRBJ2-5; 9 bases align to TRBD1. Specimen: PBMCs. This sequence originates from a woman between 18 and 29 years old in good health. CDR3 coding DNA: TGTGCCAGCAGTTCGCCAGGGACAGGGCCAGAGACCCAGTACTTC. This sequence encodes CASSSPGTGPETQYF.